This TCR beta chain originates from a study of blood T cell repertoires in COVID-19. The assay was immunoSEQ multiplex PCR, and TCRdb's table has in-frame clones only and misses some. The sample lists about 35,000 clones; around 87% were seen once. The CDR3 length is 15 residues. Germline-derived CDR1 and CDR2 are MDHEN and SYDVKM. V shed 5 bases and J 4 bases; nucleotides not matched to a gene: 9. The sample taken for sequencing was peripheral blood. The rearrangement joins TRBV28 to TRBJ2-7; 9 nucleotides agree with TRBD1. The receptor's source is a man older than 75 with active COVID-19. CDR3 DNA: TGTGCCAGCAGTCTTCCACAGGGGGCCCATTACGAGCAGTACTTC. The encoded protein is CASSLPQGAHYEQYF.